The source of this TCR beta chain is a study of blood T cells in healthy people across ages. General observations from the study: The recorded TCR beta diversity per million T cells decreased in a roughly linear manner with age. Relative to aged donors, long-lived donors carried more naive CD4+ cells and displayed higher diversity. No one knew whether donors had CMV, which possibly confounded expanded clonotype changes.

The use of a sample-barcoded 5' primer and a J-beta primer mix characterized a second PCR of 7 to 11 cycles. TCRdb redid the calling of the 5' RACE reads with MiXCR, one entry per CDR3 protein. The table shows 780,000 or so distinct CDR3 sequences, with roughly three fifths occurring only once. A remark on this clonotype: No antigen is known for it.

V shed 5 bases and J shed 0 bases, with 15 bases lying between them. Per the germline V gene, CDR1 is SGHTA and CDR2 is FQGTGA. This CDR3 region has 16 residues. This clonotype originated in a man between 35 and 55 years old in good health. Material: blood. The chain recombines TRBV7-3 with TRBJ2-3; D is unresolved. This chain's CDR3 is CASSQNPLWSTDTQYF. The CDR3, as DNA: TGTGCCAGCAGCCAGAATCCCCTATGGAGCACAGATACGCAGTATTTT.